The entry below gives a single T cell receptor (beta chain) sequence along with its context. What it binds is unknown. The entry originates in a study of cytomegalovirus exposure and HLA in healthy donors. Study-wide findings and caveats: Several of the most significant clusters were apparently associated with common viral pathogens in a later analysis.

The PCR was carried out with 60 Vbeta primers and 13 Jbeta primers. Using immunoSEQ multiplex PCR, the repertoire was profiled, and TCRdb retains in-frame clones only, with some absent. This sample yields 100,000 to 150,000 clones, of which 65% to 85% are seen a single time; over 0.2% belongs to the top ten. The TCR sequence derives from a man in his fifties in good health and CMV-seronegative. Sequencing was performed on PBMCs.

In DNA form, the CDR3 reads TGTGCCAGCAGCTTGATCGCGGGGGGGAGCACAGATACGCAGTATTTT. This codes for CASSLIAGGSTDTQYF. The chain employs TRBV5-5 and TRBJ2-3; 9 nucleotides align to TRBD2. CDR3 length: 16 residues. The V gene end was trimmed by 1 base and the J gene end by 0 bases; junction bases not matched to a gene: 3. Per the germline V gene, CDR1 is SGHKS and CDR2 is YYEKEE (reference sequence).